The 4 T cell receptor beta chains reported below all come from one sample, sequenced in a study of CD8+ T cells in alopecia areata. Obtained from alopecia areata patients were lesional scalp punch biopsies along with peripheral blood. RNA, once extracted, was reverse transcribed into cDNA for use as the sequencing template. Sequenced by immunoSEQ multiplex PCR; TCRdb stores in-frame clones only, minus some. The table records 7,000 to 9,500 clones, roughly 55% of them present only once. The starting material was skin, obtained at week 0. These receptor sequences come from a human donor with alopecia areata.

This clone appeared a few times. V and J are TRBV16 and TRBJ2-2, with a tentative D call TRBD1 (6 bases). Trimming took off 4 bases at V and 7 bases at J, with 13 bases between the two ends. Germline V gene data show CDR1 as KGHSY and CDR2 as FQNENV. CDR3 length equals 14 residues. CDR3 DNA sequence: TGTGCCAGCAGCCCAACAGGGATCGGCGGGGAGCTGTTTTTT. Translated, it gives CASSPTGIGGELFF.

This clone has a handful of counts. The rearrangement uses TRBV18 and TRBJ2-3; the match to TRBD2 covers 14 bases. CDR3 length: 19 residues. V shed 3 bases and J 0 bases; nucleotides not matched to a gene: 8. CDR1 and CDR2 from the germline V gene are KGHSH and LQKENI. The CDR3 region is CASSPVGTSGRESTDTQYF. CDR3 DNA sequence: TGTGCCAGCTCACCGGTTGGGACTAGCGGGAGAGAAAGCACAGATACGCAGTATTTT.

The chain joins TRBV5-1 to TRBJ1-3; a weak D match, TRBD1 (6 bases). Trimming took 0 bases from V and 4 from J, leaving 14 bases between them. The CDR3 runs to 16 residues. Germline V gene sequence: CDR1 SGHRS, CDR2 YFSETQ. CDR3 region: CASSLGFGTLGNTIYF. CDR3 nucleotides: TGCGCCAGCAGCTTGGGATTCGGGACACTGGGAAACACCATATATTTT.

This clone turned up a few times. The V gene is TRBV25-1, the J gene TRBJ2-3; 8 bases align to TRBD1. This CDR3 is 13 amino acids long. Trimming cost V 6 bases and J 5 bases; bases outside gene matches: 4. Germline CDR1 and CDR2: MGHDK and SYGVNS. CDR3 protein: CASSGQGRDTQYF. The DNA of the CDR3 is TGTGCCAGCAGCGGACAGGGAAGAGATACGCAGTATTTT.